The T cell receptor beta chain under discussion was sequenced for a study of human T cells and chemical hapten exposure (dated by TCRdb to the early 2020s). Notes on the research overall: Libraries were combined into a pool for sequencing, and differences in TCR yield between samples came mainly from small differences in library volumes within the pool. The study tracked peripheral blood TCR repertoire changes in vivo during primary and secondary sensitization to the hapten diphenylcyclopropenone (DPC) in alopecia patients. For every blood RNA sample, sequencing covered both the TCR alpha and TCR beta chains. What the work shows at the level of the full study, not this receptor alone: Repeated subsampling changed both the strength of the expansion versus patch-test correlation and the threshold at which that correlation became significant. DPC sensitization did not change how many TCRs were above 1 in 1000 frequency, and no evidence was found of alterations in global repertoire structure.

The library was built by means of RACE. Instrument used: NextSeq 500. Library preparation attached unique molecular identifiers to individual cDNA molecules for quantitative, reproducible TCR counting. From the authors' description of their analysis: A median of around 100,000 TCRs per sample was observed, with a range of about 23,224 to 700,000. V, J and CDR3 annotation of the TCR reads was carried out using the Decombinator software suite. Every sample was subsampled to the same number of TCRs (28,000) for the PS versus PT1 abundance plots. TCRs were defined as expanded if absent before sensitization and observed at least eight times at the 2-week time point. TCRdb took the public reads, trimmed them with fastp at Q25, ran MiXCR for clone calling and kept in-frame beta chains. A single entry per CDR3 protein holds the most common genes and DNA from its merged rows. TCRdb's processing, not the authors' own work, is the source of the V and J calls. The sample contains about 34,000 distinct CDR3 sequences, less than 5.5% of them found a single time. 10% to 15% of the sample rests with the top ten.

This sample's time point label indicates: healthy volunteer bleed at 6 weeks. Total RNA was extracted from unfractionated whole blood that had been collected in Tempus Blood RNA tubes. As TCR sequencing controls, roughly five healthy volunteers were used, with blood taken at day 0, 2 weeks and 6 weeks. Including the terminal cysteine and phenylalanine, the CDR3 comprises 13 residues. Only the CDR3 region is kept as DNA, spanning 39 bases read in frame from base 1. CDR1 SGHDT and CDR2 YYEEEE are derived from the germline V gene. Trimming accounts for 3 bases at V and 9 bases at J, while the number of junction bases matched to no gene is 4. This clonotype was seen only a few times. There is no known antigen for this receptor. No clone much larger than this one lies a single base away; base qualities are absent.

The source is a human donor in good health. Some clones in this sample may be carry-over from other donors' samples. The V and J genes are TRBV5-6 and TRBJ2-1; 9 junctional bases match TRBD1. Material for sequencing was whole blood. The CDR3 has the sequence CASSWDRAPEQFF. The DNA reads TGTGCCAGCAGCTGGGACAGGGCGCCTGAGCAGTTCTTC.